The clone carrying this T cell receptor beta chain occurred once. Its antigen is not known. This CDR3 has 18 amino acids. From germline, CDR1 is MDHEN and CDR2 SYDVKM. V was trimmed by 7 bases and J by 0 bases, leaving 22 bases between them. The data stem from a study of cytomegalovirus exposure and HLA in healthy donors. Looking at the study overall: Prior work identified roughly 120 million unique TCR beta sequences in some 200 million T cells.

It was with 60 Vbeta and 13 Jbeta primers that the PCR ran. TCRdb's copy holds only in-frame clones and misses some; the assay was immunoSEQ multiplex PCR. The sample shows 230,000 or so clones, around 90% of them seen only once. Findings and caveats of the study: Analyses of presence/absence relied on an assumption of roughly uniform sequencing depth across donors. Per published reports, the classifier diagnosed cytomegalovirus status with high specificity and sensitivity.

Donors were ostensibly healthy at sampling, although undocumented immune exposures were probable. This rearrangement joins TRBV28 to TRBJ1-3; the D gene is possibly TRBD1 (6 bases). This receptor was identified in a girl aged 2 to 9 in good health and CMV-seronegative. The specimen sequenced was PBMCs. The CDR3 bases are TGTGCCAGCACCCTCTATCCAGGGGCTCCACTCTCTGGAAACACCATATATTTT. Its protein product is CASTLYPGAPLSGNTIYF.